These 15 T cell receptor beta chains were sequenced from one sample in a study of blood T cell repertoires in COVID-19. The method was immunoSEQ multiplex PCR; TCRdb's version includes in-frame clones alone and lacks a portion of them. The sample carries over 250,000 clones, 80% to 90% recorded once. Sequencing input: peripheral blood. These receptors came from a woman between 65 and 79 years old with COVID-19, enrolled during active disease.

The rearrangement links TRBV18 to TRBJ1-2; 11 bases map to TRBD1. The length of the CDR3 is 12 residues. Losses at the gene ends were 4 bases for V and 14 bases for J; bases not matched to a gene: 6. From germline, CDR1 is KGHSH and CDR2 LQKENI. Here the CDR3 reads CASSQDRGQLTF. The CDR3 DNA reads as TGTGCCAGCTCACAGGACAGGGGGCAATTAACCTTC.

This rearrangement joins TRBV6-1 to TRBJ2-3, with TRBD1 matching over 8 bases. The CDR3 has 17 residues. CDR1 is MNHNS and CDR2 is SASEGT in the germline V gene. V shed 4 bases and J 2 bases; nucleotides not matched to a gene: 11. CDR3 in amino acids: CASSVRAGTGNTDTQYF. The CDR3 region has the DNA TGTGCCAGCAGTGTTCGGGCCGGGACAGGTAACACAGATACGCAGTATTTT.

The J gene is TRBJ2-7, the V gene TRBV11-2; D ambiguous. In germline, CDR1 is SGHAT, CDR2 FQNNGV. V gave up 1 base and J gave up 4 bases, with 5 bases separating them. This CDR3 spans 12 amino acids. CDR3 bases: TGTGCCAGCAGCTTAGGAGTGTACGAGCAGTACTTC. As protein: CASSLGVYEQYF.

The chain employs TRBV6-5 and TRBJ1-2; TRBD1 matches 11 bases. V was clipped by 6 bases and J by 7 bases; unmatched bases: 7. The CDR3 spans 14 residues. The germline V gene has CDR1 MNHEY and CDR2 SVGAGI. CDR3 in amino acids: CASRPGQGASGYTF. CDR3 bases: TGTGCCAGCAGGCCCGGACAGGGGGCCTCTGGCTACACCTTC.

This chain joins TRBV19 and TRBJ2-5, with a possible D match to TRBD1 (5 bases). V was clipped by 4 bases and J by 2 bases, with 17 bases between them. CDR3 size: 16 residues. Germline-derived CDR1 and CDR2 are LNHDA and SQIVND (reference sequence). The CDR3 protein is CASSTNQGHLQETQYF. The CDR3 nucleotides are TGTGCCAGTAGTACGAACCAAGGACATTTGCAAGAGACCCAGTACTTC.

This chain joins TRBV6-4 and TRBJ2-3; 12 nucleotides agree with TRBD2. Germline CDR1 is MRHNA and CDR2 is SNTAGT. The junction had 9 bases not matched to a gene; V was cut back by 6 bases and J by 5 bases. This CDR3 contains 16 residues. Here the CDR3 DNA reads TGTGCCAGCAGCCCCCTAGCGGGAGGGCCGGGAGATACGCAGTATTTT. Its protein is CASSPLAGGPGDTQYF.

The gene calls are TRBV24-1 and TRBJ2-7; 9 bases map to TRBD2. Germline V gene lookup returns CDR1 KGHDR and CDR2 SFDVKD. The V gene end was trimmed by 3 bases and the J gene end by 3 bases; junction bases not matched to a gene: 11. There are 17 residues in the CDR3. CDR3 DNA sequence: TGTGCCACCAGTGATATACCCTCGACTAGCGGATTCTACGAGCAGTACTTC. It is translated as CATSDIPSTSGFYEQYF.

The rearrangement links TRBV3-1 (or the pseudogene TRBV3-2) to TRBJ1-5, with 12 bases identical to TRBD1. Trimming cost V 0 bases and J 6 bases; bases outside gene matches: 9. The CDR3 sequence is 18 residues long. Germline-derived CDR1 and CDR2 are LGHDT and YNNKEL (reference sequence). This CDR3 reads CASSQDLSGTGGSQPQHF. CDR3 sequence (DNA): TGTGCCAGCAGCCAAGATTTATCCGGGACAGGGGGCAGTCAGCCCCAGCATTTT.

The V call is TRBV28, the J call TRBJ1-1, with 9 bases fitting TRBD1. The CDR3 sequence is 15 residues long. Germline trimming cut 4 bases from V and 4 bases from J; bases unmatched to any gene: 7. In germline, CDR1 is MDHEN, CDR2 SYDVKM. The CDR3 region has the DNA TGTGCCAGCAGTTCGCCGGGACAGGGTGTCACTGAAGCTTTCTTT. This codes for CASSSPGQGVTEAFF.

V gene TRBV4-2 combines with J gene TRBJ2-7; TRBD1 matches 9 bases. After removal of 1 base from V and 6 bases from J, the junction contained 10 bases not matched to a gene. CDR3 size: 16 residues. Germline CDR1 LGHNA, CDR2 YNFKEQ. The CDR3 reads CASSQARTGARAEQYF. The CDR3 nucleotides are TGTGCCAGCAGCCAAGCTCGGACAGGGGCTAGAGCCGAGCAGTACTTC.

V usage is TRBV5-1 and J usage is TRBJ2-5; 7 bases map to TRBD1. V was pared by 3 bases and J by 5 bases, with 10 bases of the junction left unmatched. CDR1 is SGHRS, CDR2 YFSETQ, per germline. The CDR3 contains 15 residues. DNA of the CDR3: TGCGCCAGCAGCTCCCGGGACAGATTGACCGAGACCCAGTACTTC. Translation: CASSSRDRLTETQYF. Supplemented by reference TRBV5-1 and TRBJ2-5, the full variable domain reads KAGVTQTPRYLIKTRGQQVTLSCSPISGHRSVSWYQQTPGQGLQFLFEYFSETQRNKGNFPGRFSGRQFSNSRSEMNVSTLELGDSALYLCASSSRDRLTETQYFGPGTRLLVL.

The rearrangement uses TRBV6-5 and TRBJ2-2, with a tentative D call TRBD1 (6 bases). Trimming removed 8 bases at V and 2 bases at J, with 15 bases between. The germline V gene has CDR1 MNHEY and CDR2 SVGAGI. The CDR3 consists of 15 residues. The CDR3 coding sequence is TGTGCCAGCCCCCGGACAGTCCTTAACACCGGGGAGCTGTTTTTT. Amino acid sequence: CASPRTVLNTGELFF.

The rearrangement joins TRBV4-2 to TRBJ2-7; perhaps TRBD2 as D (5 bases). V was shortened by 2 bases and J by 0 bases, with 14 bases between the two germline ends. Germline CDR1 reads LGHNA; CDR2 reads YNFKEQ. The CDR3 sequence is 16 residues long. The DNA of the CDR3 is TGTGCCAGCAGCCAAAGCGGCCTCGGGTACTCCTACGAGCAGTACTTC. Amino acids: CASSQSGLGYSYEQYF.

This rearrangement joins TRBV5-1 to TRBJ2-7; 8 bases are a match to TRBD1. V lost 5 bases, J lost 1 base, and 8 bases stayed unmatched. CDR3 size: 15 residues. From germline, CDR1 is SGHRS and CDR2 YFSETQ. This CDR3 reads CASRDGQGASYEQYF. Written as DNA, the CDR3 is TGCGCCAGCAGGGACGGACAGGGAGCTTCCTACGAGCAGTACTTC.

The V gene is TRBV4-2, the J gene TRBJ1-2; D unclear. Germline values: CDR1 LGHNA, CDR2 YNFKEQ. V dropped 2 bases and J dropped 7 bases, with 17 bases sitting between them. This CDR3 contains 15 residues. The CDR3 here is CASSQKGAVLAGYTF. In DNA, the CDR3 is TGTGCCAGCAGCCAAAAGGGAGCCGTTCTGGCTGGCTACACCTTC.